The rows below give T cell receptor beta chains drawn from one sample of a study of blood T cells in healthy people across ages. TCRdb reprocessed the 5' RACE reads with MiXCR, giving one entry per CDR3 protein. The sample includes fewer than 2 million distinct CDR3 sequences, about two fifths of them seen just once. Input material: blood. These receptors all stem from a human donor in good health. Both conserved end residues are part of each CDR3. The D gene is left open where the match is weak. A clone size is listed for some rows: how often the clone was seen (once, few, many), or a class if it is expanded.

CDR3 protein: CASSFSQGLRAPKRDTEAFF
CDR3 DNA: TGTGCCAGCAGTTTTTCTCAGGGCCTTAGGGCCCCGAAGCGGGACACTGAAGCTTTCTTT
V gene: TRBV12-3/TRBV12-4
clone size: .
D gene: .
J gene: TRBJ1-1

CDR3 protein: CASSATGDGYTF
CDR3 DNA: TGTGCCAGCAGCGCTACAGGAGATGGCTACACCTTC
V gene: TRBV9
clone size: .
D gene: .
J gene: TRBJ1-2

CDR3 protein: CASSFPIRLPLTYEQYF
CDR3 DNA: TGTGCCAGCAGTTTCCCGATAAGACTACCTCTGACCTACGAGCAGTACTTC
V gene: TRBV28
clone size: few
D gene: .
J gene: TRBJ2-7

CDR3 protein: CGARDLAGAYEQYF
CDR3 DNA: TGCGGTGCTAGAGATCTAGCGGGGGCCTACGAGCAGTACTTC
V gene: TRBV20-1
clone size: .
D gene: TRBD2
J gene: TRBJ2-7

CDR3 protein: CSVGPAGSGANVLTF
CDR3 DNA: TGCAGTGTTGGCCCGGCGGGGTCTGGGGCCAACGTCCTGACTTTC
V gene: TRBV20-1
clone size: few
D gene: .
J gene: TRBJ2-6

CDR3 protein: CASSVGEYEQYF
CDR3 DNA: TGTGCCAGCAGTGTAGGGGAATACGAGCAGTACTTC
V gene: TRBV25-1
clone size: .
D gene: .
J gene: TRBJ2-7

CDR3 protein: CASSLEGRGYYEQYF
CDR3 DNA: TGTGCCAGCAGCTTAGAGGGTAGGGGTTACTACGAGCAGTACTTC
V gene: TRBV7-2
clone size: few
D gene: .
J gene: TRBJ2-7

CDR3 protein: CASSYSSPRRTGANVLTF
CDR3 DNA: TGTGCCAGCAGTTACTCGAGTCCTCGTAGGACTGGGGCCAACGTCCTGACTTTC
V gene: TRBV6-5
clone size: few
D gene: .
J gene: TRBJ2-6

CDR3 protein: CASSWMSSYNEQYF
CDR3 DNA: TGTGCCAGCAGTTGGATGTCGAGTTACAATGAGCAGTACTTC
V gene: TRBV12-3/TRBV12-4
clone size: .
D gene: .
J gene: TRBJ2-7

CDR3 protein: CASNWRGLSYGYTF
CDR3 DNA: TGTGCCAGCAACTGGCGGGGGCTGAGCTATGGCTACACCTTC
V gene: TRBV28
clone size: few
D gene: .
J gene: TRBJ1-2

CDR3 protein: CASSLGRNYPNYGYTF
CDR3 DNA: TGCGCCAGCAGCTTGGGGCGGAACTACCCTAACTATGGCTACACCTTC
V gene: TRBV5-1
clone size: .
D gene: .
J gene: TRBJ1-2

CDR3 protein: CASSSIQGWNTEAFF
CDR3 DNA: TGTGCCAGCAGCTCAATACAGGGTTGGAACACTGAAGCTTTCTTT
V gene: TRBV13
clone size: .
D gene: .
J gene: TRBJ1-1

CDR3 protein: CASSPTRDQETQYF
CDR3 DNA: TGTGCCAGCAGCCCGACCAGGGACCAAGAGACCCAGTACTTC
V gene: TRBV9
clone size: .
D gene: .
J gene: TRBJ2-5

CDR3 protein: CSARQGAYNEQFF
CDR3 DNA: TGCAGTGCTAGACAGGGGGCCTACAATGAGCAGTTCTTC
V gene: TRBV20-1
clone size: many
D gene: TRBD1
J gene: TRBJ2-1

CDR3 protein: CASHLPGSANEKLFF
CDR3 DNA: TGTGCCAGCCACCTTCCGGGGTCCGCTAATGAAAAACTGTTTTTT
V gene: TRBV2
clone size: .
D gene: .
J gene: TRBJ1-4

CDR3 protein: CASTTTESNQPQHF
CDR3 DNA: TGTGCCAGCACCACGACCGAGAGCAATCAGCCCCAGCATTTT
V gene: TRBV6-6
clone size: .
D gene: .
J gene: TRBJ1-5

CDR3 protein: CASSSGQGFRNEQFF
CDR3 DNA: TGTGCCAGCAGCTCGGGACAGGGGTTTCGTAATGAGCAGTTCTTC
V gene: TRBV7-6
clone size: .
D gene: TRBD1
J gene: TRBJ2-1

CDR3 protein: CASSWGQGQETQYF
CDR3 DNA: TGTGCCAGCAGCTGGGGACAGGGGCAAGAGACCCAGTACTTC
V gene: TRBV7-2
clone size: many
D gene: TRBD1
J gene: TRBJ2-5